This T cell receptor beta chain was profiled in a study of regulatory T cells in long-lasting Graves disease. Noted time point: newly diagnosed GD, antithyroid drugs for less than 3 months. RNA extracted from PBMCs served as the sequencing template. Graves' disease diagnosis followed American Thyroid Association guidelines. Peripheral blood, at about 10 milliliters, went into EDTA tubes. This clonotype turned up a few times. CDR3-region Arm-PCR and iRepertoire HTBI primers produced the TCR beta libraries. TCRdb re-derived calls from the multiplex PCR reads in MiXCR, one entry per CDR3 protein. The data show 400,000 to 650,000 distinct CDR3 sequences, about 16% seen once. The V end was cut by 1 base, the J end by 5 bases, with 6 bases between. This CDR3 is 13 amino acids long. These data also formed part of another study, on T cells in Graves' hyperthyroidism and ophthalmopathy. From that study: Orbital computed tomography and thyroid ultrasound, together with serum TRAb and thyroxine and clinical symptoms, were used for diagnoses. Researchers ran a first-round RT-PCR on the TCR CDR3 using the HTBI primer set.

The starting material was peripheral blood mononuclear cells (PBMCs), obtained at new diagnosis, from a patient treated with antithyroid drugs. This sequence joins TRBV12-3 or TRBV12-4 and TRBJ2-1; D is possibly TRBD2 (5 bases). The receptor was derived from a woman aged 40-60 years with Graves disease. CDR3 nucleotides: TGTGCCAGCAGTTTAGTCGGGAACAATGAGCAGTTCTTC. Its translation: CASSLVGNNEQFF.